The present T cell receptor (beta chain) was sequenced within a study of CD8+ T cells in alopecia areata. Findings of the study overall: Lesional scalp, especially alopecia totalis/universalis, showed higher clonality than normal scalp.

Extraction and reverse transcription of RNA yielded cDNA as the sequencing template. Assay used: immunoSEQ multiplex PCR; TCRdb lists only in-frame clones, some missing. Among approximately 7,400 clones listed, around 60% were seen once. Of note for this clone: The antigen is unknown.

As for treatment: oral pan-JAK inhibitor, 5-10 mg twice daily. The study team obtained lesional scalp punch biopsies and peripheral blood from alopecia areata patients. The J segment lost 7 bases and the V segment lost 5 bases, leaving 5 bases of the junction unmatched. The CDR3 contains 13 residues. Germline lookup yields CDR1 SGHVS and CDR2 FQNEAQ. The TCR sequence derives from a human donor with alopecia areata. Sequences were derived from skin, sampled at week 4, from a patient treated with tofacitinib. The genes are TRBV7-8 and TRBJ2-7; TRBD1 aligns across 10 bases. The CDR3 loop reads CASSQDRGGEQYF. The CDR3, as DNA: TGTGCCAGCAGCCAGGACAGGGGGGGAGAGCAGTACTTC.